This entry lists 15 T cell receptor beta chains sequenced from one sample in a study of beta chain features in type 1 diabetes. The whole isolated RNA underwent reverse transcription, so sequencing captured expressed TCRB transcripts. The protocol was immunoSEQ multiplex PCR, while the TCRdb copy is restricted to in-frame clones and leaves out a portion. The sample lists under 400,000 clones; around an eighth were seen once. These TCRs' antigens remain unknown. Study results and limitations: Shorter TCRB CDR3s, moderately but significantly so, were found in Type 1 diabetes patients in all four CD4+ subsets.

Sequencing was performed on naive CD4+ T cells from blood. All receptors come from a young woman with type 1 diabetes.

J is TRBJ1-2 and V is TRBV7-2; 7 nucleotides match TRBD1. Trimming cost V 5 bases and J 7 bases; bases outside gene matches: 7. The germline CDR1 and CDR2 sequences are SGHTA and FQGNSA. The CDR3 runs to 13 residues. This CDR3 reads CASSASGGAGYTF. The CDR3 bases are TGTGCCAGCAGCGCGTCAGGGGGAGCTGGCTACACCTTC.

This clone was detected only a few times. The chain joins TRBV5-4 to TRBJ2-7, with 7 bases lining up with TRBD2. V was clipped by 2 bases and J by 5 bases; unmatched bases: 4. The CDR3 totals 13 residues. Looked up from germline, CDR1 is SGHNT and CDR2 is YYREEE (reference sequence). The CDR3 nucleotides read TGTGCCAGCAGCTTCGCACGGGGGGACGAGCAGTACTTC. This sequence encodes CASSFARGDEQYF.

This clone was observed a handful of times. V usage is TRBV6-5 and J usage is TRBJ1-1; D possibly corresponds to TRBD1 (5 bases). CDR3 length equals 15 residues. Germline assignment: CDR1 MNHEY and CDR2 SVGAGI. V was cut by 2 bases and J by 3 bases, with 13 bases left in between. CDR3 region: CASSYRGRRDTEAFF. DNA for the CDR3: TGTGCCAGCAGTTACAGGGGCAGGAGGGACACTGAAGCTTTCTTT.

This clone has just a few counts. The chain employs TRBV9 and TRBJ1-5; D possibly corresponds to TRBD1 (5 bases). Looked up from germline, CDR1 is SGDLS and CDR2 is YYNGEE. The length of the CDR3 is 15 residues. Trimming took off 2 bases at V and 4 bases at J, with 13 bases between the two ends. The CDR3 region is CASSVTGTTNQPQHF. The CDR3 bases are TGTGCCAGCAGCGTCACCGGGACTACTAATCAGCCCCAGCATTTT.

This clone was observed a handful of times. The rearrangement links TRBV11-3 to TRBJ2-7; tentatively, D is TRBD1 (5 bases). V gave up 0 bases and J gave up 5 bases, with 11 bases separating them. The CDR3 loop spans 14 amino acids. Germline CDR1 SGHNT, CDR2 YENEEA. The CDR3 sequence is CASSLDGAGNEQYF. The CDR3 DNA reads TGTGCCAGCAGCTTAGATGGGGCAGGGAACGAGCAGTACTTC.

This clone was seen more than once but under ten times. The chain combines TRBV28 with TRBJ2-1; 8 bases map to TRBD2. Germline CDR1 reads MDHEN; CDR2 reads SYDVKM. The ends lost 2 bases at V and 7 bases at J; junction bases unmatched: 13. The CDR3 has 17 amino acids. The CDR3 region is CASSLLGDWSGSNEQFF. DNA for the CDR3: TGTGCCAGCAGTTTACTAGGGGACTGGAGCGGGAGTAATGAGCAGTTCTTC.

The rearrangement joins TRBV5-1 to TRBJ2-5, with 8 positions matching TRBD2. Germline loops: CDR1 SGHRS, CDR2 YFSETQ. The CDR3 consists of 15 residues. V was clipped by 3 bases and J by 2 bases; unmatched bases: 6. The CDR3 here is CASSSLAGKQETQYF. CDR3 DNA: TGCGCCAGCAGCTCGTTAGCGGGGAAACAAGAGACCCAGTACTTC.

The rearrangement links TRBV5-4 to TRBJ2-1, with 8 bases that match TRBD1. J was trimmed by 2 bases and V by 5 bases; bases with no gene match: 9. The germline V gene encodes CDR1 SGHNT and CDR2 YYREEE (reference sequence). The CDR3 runs to 16 residues. DNA of the CDR3: TGTGCCAGCAGGGGGAATCGACAGGGGACCTACAATGAGCAGTTCTTC. Its translation: CASRGNRQGTYNEQFF.

The chain carries TRBV6-6 and TRBJ2-5, with D unclear. Germline loops: CDR1 MNHNY, CDR2 SVGAGI (reference sequence). This CDR3 is 16 amino acids long. V dropped 5 bases and J dropped 5 bases, with 21 bases sitting between them. The CDR3, as DNA: TGTGCCAGCAGTGTCGACGGCCGCATACTGGGCGAGACCCAGTACTTC. It codes for CASSVDGRILGETQYF.

This clone occurred a few times. The chain employs TRBV5-1 and TRBJ2-6; TRBD1 matches at 8 bases. The ends lost 4 bases at V and 0 bases at J; junction bases unmatched: 9. The CDR3 covers 18 residues. Germline values: CDR1 SGHRS, CDR2 YFSETQ. The CDR3 DNA is TGCGCCAGCAGCCCACAGGGGGGTCGGAACTCTGGGGCCAACGTCCTGACTTTC. It translates to CASSPQGGRNSGANVLTF.

V usage is TRBV7-6 and J usage is TRBJ2-1; D might be TRBD2 (6 bases). The CDR3 extends over 13 amino acids. With 8 bases removed from V and 0 bases from J, the gap between germline ends came to 8 bases. Germline values: CDR1 SGHVS, CDR2 FNYEAQ. The chain's CDR3 is CASQEGSYNEQFF. The CDR3 region has the DNA TGTGCCAGCCAGGAGGGCTCCTACAATGAGCAGTTCTTC.

The chain couples TRBV9 to TRBJ2-1, with 7 positions matching TRBD2. This CDR3 contains 15 residues. Germline V gene sequence: CDR1 SGDLS, CDR2 YYNGEE. Trimming removed 0 bases from V and 4 bases from J; junction bases left unmatched: 4. CDR3 in DNA: TGTGCCAGCAGCGTAGGTCTGGGGGGGTACAATGAGCAGTTCTTC. This translates into CASSVGLGGYNEQFF.

This clone turned up a few times. The chain joins TRBV5-1 to TRBJ2-1; 9 nucleotides line up with TRBD1. This CDR3 has 15 residues. Per the germline V gene, CDR1 is SGHRS and CDR2 is YFSETQ. J lost 13 bases, V lost 0 bases, and 11 bases had no gene match. The CDR3 nucleotides read TGCGCCAGCAGCTTGGGGACAGGGGCGGTTCCTATCCAGTTCTTC. It is translated as CASSLGTGAVPIQFF.

The gene calls are TRBV15 and TRBJ2-7, with D possibly matching TRBD2 (5 bases). The V end was cut by 0 bases, the J end by 2 bases, with 8 bases between. Germline V gives CDR1 LNHNV, CDR2 YYDKDF (reference sequence). The CDR3 loop spans 14 amino acids. This CDR3 reads CATSRDLATYEQYF. CDR3 nucleotides: TGTGCCACCAGCAGAGATCTAGCAACCTACGAGCAGTACTTC.

The table lists this clone with a few counts. Other DNA sequences within the sample encode an identical CDR3. The chain couples TRBV5-1 to TRBJ2-7; D remains ambiguous. V gave up 3 bases and J gave up 4 bases, with 5 bases separating them. Germline CDR1 is SGHRS and CDR2 is YFSETQ. The CDR3 sequence is 11 residues long. The CDR3: CASSSFYEQYF. The CDR3 coding sequence is TGCGCCAGCAGCTCCTTTTACGAGCAGTACTTC.